Listed below are T cell receptor beta chains from one sample, sequenced in a study of glioma-infiltrating T cells after dendritic cell vaccination. This table comes from immunoSEQ multiplex PCR, and its TCRdb copy is limited to in-frame clones, with some not included. The sample has about 2,600 clones; roughly 85% are singletons. Material: tumor tissue, obtained after dendritic cell vaccination. These TCRs come from a human donor with glioblastoma. CDR3s include the opening cysteine and the closing phenylalanine or tryptophan. D genes are given only for firm matches. A row's size may be missing; if present it is once, few, many or a size class.

>once|.|TRBJ2-1|TRBV7-9
TGTGCCAGCAGCTTAGTAGTGACCGGGGGCAATGAGCAGTTCTTC
CASSLVVTGGNEQFF
>.|.|TRBJ2-1|TRBV5-4
TGTGCCAGCAGCAGGGAGGGGGGAACCCACAATGAGCAGTTCTTC
CASSREGGTHNEQFF
>.|.|TRBJ2-6|TRBV11-2
TGTGCCAGCAGCTTAGGGCTAGTCTCTGGGGCCAACGTCCTGACTTTC
CASSLGLVSGANVLTF
>.|.|TRBJ1-6|TRBV6-6
TGTGCCAGCCACAACGAGGGCAATAATTCACCCCTCCACTTT
CASHNEGNNSPLHF
>.|TRBD1|TRBJ1-3|TRBV7-2
TGTGCCAGCAGCCGACAGGGTCCCCACTCTGGAAACACCATATATTTT
CASSRQGPHSGNTIYF
>once|.|TRBJ1-1|TRBV30
TGTGCCTGGAGCCAGAGACACTTGAACACTGAAGCTTTCTTT
CAWSQRHLNTEAFF
>once|TRBD2|TRBJ2-7|TRBV10-3
TGTGCCATCAGTGAGCCTTCCTTGGGGCTAGCGGGGTACGAGCAGTACTTC
CAISEPSLGLAGYEQYF
>.|TRBD2|TRBJ2-1|TRBV20-1
TGCAGTGCTCGACTAGCGGGAAAGCAGTTCTTC
CSARLAGKQFF
>.|.|TRBJ2-2|TRBV2
TGTGCCAGCAGTGAACAGGGTGTACCCGGGGAGCTGTTTTTT
CASSEQGVPGELFF
>.|.|TRBJ2-2|TRBV25-1
TGTGCCAGCAGTGGTAAACCGGGACAAAACACCGGGGAGCTGTTTTTT
CASSGKPGQNTGELFF
>.|TRBD1|TRBJ2-7|TRBV5-1
TGCGCCAGCAGCACGACAGGGGGCGGCGAGCAGTACTTC
CASSTTGGGEQYF
>.|.|TRBJ1-2|TRBV19
TGTGCCAGTGGGGCGGCAGGGGCTAACTATGGCTACACCTTC
CASGAAGANYGYTF
>.|TRBD1|TRBJ1-4|TRBV4-1
TGCGCCAGCAGCCACCGACAGGGGCAGGAAAAACTGTTTTTT
CASSHRQGQEKLFF
>.|.|TRBJ1-2|TRBV7-2
TGTGCCAGCAGCTTAATTATTGGACAAAACTATGGCTACACCTTC
CASSLIIGQNYGYTF
>few|TRBD1|TRBJ2-7|TRBV6-1
TGTGCCAGCAGTGTAGGACAGGTGTTTTCCTACGAGCAGTACTTC
CASSVGQVFSYEQYF
>.|.|TRBJ1-2|TRBV11-2
TGTGCCAGCAGCTTCAAGAGCAGGTTTTATGGCTACACCTTC
CASSFKSRFYGYTF
>.|.|TRBJ1-1|TRBV7-7
TGTGCTAGCAGCTTGGACGGGCGGGCAGAAGCTTTCTTT
CASSLDGRAEAFF
>.|TRBD2|TRBJ2-3|TRBV27
TGTGCCAGCAGTGCTGTAGCGGGTCCAACCTGGGCCACAGATACGCAGTATTTT
CASSAVAGPTWATDTQYF
>.|TRBD2|TRBJ2-3|TRBV7-2
TGTGCCAGCCGCCTGAGGGCGGGAGGACAAGTCAACACAGATACGCAGTATTTT
CASRLRAGGQVNTDTQYF
>.|TRBD2|TRBJ2-3|TRBV2
TGTGCCAGCAGTGAAGGGAGCGGGGGGGTTGATACGCAGTATTTT
CASSEGSGGVDTQYF
>.|.|TRBJ2-5|TRBV6-5
TGTGCCAGCTTGGTCGGGAGTAAAGAGACCCAGTACTTC
CASLVGSKETQYF
>.|.|TRBJ1-1|TRBV25-1
TGTGCCAGCAGTGAATACAGTGAATTAATGAACACTGAAGCTTTCTTT
CASSEYSELMNTEAFF
>.|TRBD1|TRBJ1-2|TRBV28
TGTGCCAGCCTTTCGGGACAGGGTTCGACCGGCTACACCTTC
CASLSGQGSTGYTF
>.|TRBD2|TRBJ2-1|TRBV7-9
TGTGCCAGCAGCCAGCGGACTAGCGGGAGTAATGAGCAGTTCTTC
CASSQRTSGSNEQFF
>.|TRBD1|TRBJ1-3|TRBV7-9
TGTGCCAGCAGCTTAGGGGACAGCTCTGGAAACACCATATATTTT
CASSLGDSSGNTIYF
>.|TRBD1|TRBJ2-7|TRBV6-1
TGTGCCAGCAGTCCTGGACAGGGCATCTACGAGCAGTACTTC
CASSPGQGIYEQYF
>.|.|TRBJ2-7|TRBV7-9
TGTGCCAGCAGCTTAGCGGGGGGTGACAGGGCCTACGAGCAGTACTTC
CASSLAGGDRAYEQYF
>few|.|TRBJ1-1|TRBV27
TGTGCCAGCAGTTTATCGAAGGGGACTGAAGCTTTCTTT
CASSLSKGTEAFF
>.|TRBD1|TRBJ1-3|TRBV19
TGTGCCAGTAGTCCTAACAGGGGTTCTGGAAACACCATATATTTT
CASSPNRGSGNTIYF
>once|TRBD1|TRBJ1-5|TRBV6-1
TGTGCCAGCAGTGAGGCCCGACAGGGCATCCAACAGCCCCAGCATTTT
CASSEARQGIQQPQHF
>.|TRBD2|TRBJ2-1|TRBV6-1
TGTGCCAGCAGTGACTTCGGGGGAGGGTACAATGAGCAGTTCTTC
CASSDFGGGYNEQFF
>.|.|TRBJ1-1|TRBV6-1
TGTGCCAGCAGTGAAGTCCCCCAGAACACTGAAGCTTTCTTT
CASSEVPQNTEAFF
>.|.|TRBJ2-1|TRBV4-3
TGCGCCAGCAGCCAAGATGGGAGCAGGTTGAACAAGCAGTTCTTC
CASSQDGSRLNKQFF
>.|.|TRBJ1-1|TRBV9
TGTGCCAGCAGTCATCAGGGGAAGAACACTGAGGCTTTCTTT
CASSHQGKNTEAFF
>.|.|TRBJ2-7|TRBV29-1
TGCAGCGTTGATCGAGGGAGTGCAAGCGAGCAGTACTTC
CSVDRGSASEQYF
>once|TRBD1|TRBJ1-1|TRBV27
TGTGCCAGCAGTTCCGGGGAGGACAGGAGTGAAGCTTTCTTT
CASSSGEDRSEAFF
>.|TRBD2|TRBJ2-1|TRBV5-1
TGCGCCAGCAGCCCCGGAGGTAGCGGGATATTAAATGAGCAGTTCTTC
CASSPGGSGILNEQFF
>.|.|TRBJ2-1|TRBV5-1
TGCGCCAGCAGCTTCGAGGGGGGGGGCATTAATGAGCAGTTCTTC
CASSFEGGGINEQFF
>.|TRBD1|TRBJ1-1|TRBV6-1
TGTGCCAGCAGACTAGGACAGGGGGTCACTGAAGCTTTCTTT
CASRLGQGVTEAFF
>.|.|TRBJ2-3|TRBV6-1
TGTGCCAGCAGTGAATGGGGGGGGCCAATCTATACGCAGTATTTT
CASSEWGGPIYTQYF
>.|TRBD2|TRBJ2-3|TRBV9
TGTGCCAGCAGCACCGCTAGCGGCCTCACAGATACGCAGTATTTT
CASSTASGLTDTQYF
>.|TRBD1|TRBJ1-4|TRBV19
TGTGCCAGCCAGACAGGGGGACGCGAAAAACTGTTTTTT
CASQTGGREKLFF
>.|.|TRBJ1-1|TRBV20-1
TGCAGAGCAGGGTGGAACACTGAAGCTTTCTTT
CRAGWNTEAFF
>few|.|TRBJ1-4|TRBV28
TGTGCCAGCAGAACGACAGCGAATGAAAAACTGTTTTTT
CASRTTANEKLFF
>.|.|TRBJ1-5|TRBV7-8
TGTGCCAGCAGCTGGAGTTTATCTAGCAATCAGCCCCAGCATTTT
CASSWSLSSNQPQHF
>few|TRBD1|TRBJ1-2|TRBV19
TGTGCCAGTAGGCCTGGGACAGGGCTCTATGGCTACACCTTC
CASRPGTGLYGYTF
>.|.|TRBJ2-6|TRBV27
TGTGCCAGCAGTTTCTCAAGGTCAGCGTTCTCTGGGGCCAACGTCCTGACTTTC
CASSFSRSAFSGANVLTF
>.|.|TRBJ1-1|TRBV2
TGTGCCAGCAGTCGGGAGGACACTGAAGCTTTCTTT
CASSREDTEAFF
>once|.|TRBJ2-7|TRBV21-1
TGTGCCAGCAGCAAAGGGCAGAGTTGGACTAGCGGGGGGTACGAGCAGTACTTC
CASSKGQSWTSGGYEQYF
>.|.|TRBJ1-2|TRBV7-2
TGTGCCAGCAGCTTGGGGGGAAGGTGGACCTTC
CASSLGGRWTF
>.|.|TRBJ2-7|TRBV11-3
TGTGCCAGCAGCGAGGGCCCCTACGAGCAGTACTTC
CASSEGPYEQYF
>.|TRBD1|TRBJ1-2|TRBV29-1
TGCAGCGACACGACAGGGGCAATGGGCTACACCTTC
CSDTTGAMGYTF
>.|TRBD1|TRBJ1-1|TRBV5-6
TGTGCCAGCAGCTCCCGGGACAGGGGGGTGTTAACTGAAGCTTTCTTT
CASSSRDRGVLTEAFF
>.|TRBD2|TRBJ2-7|TRBV11-3
TGTGCCAGCAGCTTAGGAGCCAGCGGGAGGGCGCACGAGCAGTACTTC
CASSLGASGRAHEQYF
>.|TRBD2|TRBJ2-1|TRBV2
TGTGCCAGCAGTGAAGAAGAAGGGACTAGCGGGGGGGCCATAGGCTACAATGAGCAGTTCTTC
CASSEEEGTSGGAIGYNEQFF
>.|TRBD1|TRBJ1-1|TRBV10-1
TGCGCCAGCAGGTTGGACAGGGTCGGTGAAGCTTTCTTT
CASRLDRVGEAFF
>.|.|TRBJ1-1|TRBV30
TGTGCCTGGAGTGTAGAGGGTACCGTGAACACTGAAGCTTTCTTT
CAWSVEGTVNTEAFF